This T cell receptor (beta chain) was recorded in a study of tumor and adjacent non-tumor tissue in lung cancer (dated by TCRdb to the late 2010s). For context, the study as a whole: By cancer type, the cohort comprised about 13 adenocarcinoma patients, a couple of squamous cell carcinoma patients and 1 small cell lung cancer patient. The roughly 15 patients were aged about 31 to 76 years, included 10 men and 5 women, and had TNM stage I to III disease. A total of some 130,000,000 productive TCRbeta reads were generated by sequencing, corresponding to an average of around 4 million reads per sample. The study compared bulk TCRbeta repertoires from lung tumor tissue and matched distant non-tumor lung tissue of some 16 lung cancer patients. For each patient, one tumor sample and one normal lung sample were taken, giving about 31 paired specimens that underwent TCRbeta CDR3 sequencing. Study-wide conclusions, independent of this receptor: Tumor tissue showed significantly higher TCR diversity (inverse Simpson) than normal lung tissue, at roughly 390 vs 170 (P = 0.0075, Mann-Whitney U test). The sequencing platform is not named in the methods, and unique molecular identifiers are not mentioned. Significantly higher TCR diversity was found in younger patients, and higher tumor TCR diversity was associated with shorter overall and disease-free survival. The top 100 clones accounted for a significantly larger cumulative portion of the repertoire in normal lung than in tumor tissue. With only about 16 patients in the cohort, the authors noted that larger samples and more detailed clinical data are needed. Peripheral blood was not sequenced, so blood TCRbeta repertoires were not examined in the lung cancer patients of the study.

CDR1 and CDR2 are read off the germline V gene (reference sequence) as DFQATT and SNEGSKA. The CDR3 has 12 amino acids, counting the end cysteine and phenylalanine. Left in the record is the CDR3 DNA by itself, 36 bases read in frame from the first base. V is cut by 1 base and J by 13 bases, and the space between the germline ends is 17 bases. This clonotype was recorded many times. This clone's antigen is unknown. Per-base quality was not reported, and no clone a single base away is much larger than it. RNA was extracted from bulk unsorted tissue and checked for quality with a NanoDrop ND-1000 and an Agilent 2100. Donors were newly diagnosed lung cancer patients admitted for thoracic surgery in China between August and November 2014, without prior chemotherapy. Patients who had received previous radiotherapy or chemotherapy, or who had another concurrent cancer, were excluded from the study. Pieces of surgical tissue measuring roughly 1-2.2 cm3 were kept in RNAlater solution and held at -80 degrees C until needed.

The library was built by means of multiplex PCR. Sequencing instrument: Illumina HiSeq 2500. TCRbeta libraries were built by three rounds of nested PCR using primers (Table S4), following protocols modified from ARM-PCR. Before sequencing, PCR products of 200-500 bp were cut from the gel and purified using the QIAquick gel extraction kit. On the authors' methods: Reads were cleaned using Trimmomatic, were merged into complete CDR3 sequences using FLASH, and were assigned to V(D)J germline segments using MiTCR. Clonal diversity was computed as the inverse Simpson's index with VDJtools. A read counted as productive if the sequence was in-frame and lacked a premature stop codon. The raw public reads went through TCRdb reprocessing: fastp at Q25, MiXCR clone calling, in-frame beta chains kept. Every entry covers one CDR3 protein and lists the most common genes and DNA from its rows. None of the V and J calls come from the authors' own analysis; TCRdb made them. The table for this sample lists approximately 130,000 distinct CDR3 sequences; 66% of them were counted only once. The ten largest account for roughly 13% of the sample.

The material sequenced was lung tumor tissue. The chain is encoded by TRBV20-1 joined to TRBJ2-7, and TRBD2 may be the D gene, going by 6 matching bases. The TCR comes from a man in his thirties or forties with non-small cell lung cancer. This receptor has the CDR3 CSARGGDSKDYF. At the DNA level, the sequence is TGCAGTGCTAGAGGGGGGGATAGTAAGGATTACTTC.